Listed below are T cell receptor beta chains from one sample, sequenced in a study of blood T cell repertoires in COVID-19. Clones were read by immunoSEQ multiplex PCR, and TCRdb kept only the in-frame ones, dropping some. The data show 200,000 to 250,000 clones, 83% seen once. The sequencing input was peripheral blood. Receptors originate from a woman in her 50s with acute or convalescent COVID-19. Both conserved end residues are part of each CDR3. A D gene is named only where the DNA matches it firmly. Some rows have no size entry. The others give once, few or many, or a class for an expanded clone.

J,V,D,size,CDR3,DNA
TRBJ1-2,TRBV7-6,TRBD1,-,CASSSQTGFGYGYTF,TGTGCCAGCAGCTCACAGACAGGGTTCGGCTATGGCTACACCTTC
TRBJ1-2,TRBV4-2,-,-,CASSQEPGLRGYYGYTF,TGTGCCAGCAGCCAAGAGCCGGGACTCCGGGGGTACTATGGCTACACCTTC
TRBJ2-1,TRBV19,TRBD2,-,CASRRLAESNEQFF,TGTGCCAGTAGAAGACTAGCGGAGAGCAATGAGCAGTTCTTC
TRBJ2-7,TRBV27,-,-,CASSFRGRGYEQYF,TGTGCCAGCAGTTTCAGGGGCCGCGGCTACGAGCAGTACTTC
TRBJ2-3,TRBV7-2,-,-,CASSLLADTQYF,TGTGCCAGCAGCTTATTAGCAGATACGCAGTATTTT
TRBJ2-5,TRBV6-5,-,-,CASSIAGLSGETQYF,TGTGCCAGCAGTATCGCGGGGCTTTCGGGAGAGACCCAGTACTTC
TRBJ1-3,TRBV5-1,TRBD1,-,CASMRTGQHHSGNTIYF,TGCGCCAGCATGAGGACAGGACAACACCACTCTGGAAACACCATATATTTT
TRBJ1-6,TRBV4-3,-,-,CASSPTTGTPPLHF,TGCGCCAGCAGCCCGACAACAGGGACCCCACCCCTCCACTTT
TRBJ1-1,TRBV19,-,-,CASTQGLGTEAFF,TGTGCCAGTACTCAGGGTTTGGGCACTGAAGCTTTCTTT
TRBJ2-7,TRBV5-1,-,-,CASSSKTGNYEQYF,TGCGCCAGCAGCTCCAAAACAGGGAACTACGAGCAGTACTTC
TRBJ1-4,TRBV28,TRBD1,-,CASRQGAEEKLFF,TGTGCCAGCAGGCAGGGGGCGGAGGAAAAACTGTTTTTT
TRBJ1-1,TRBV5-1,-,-,CASSSSLAGAAFF,TGCGCCAGCAGCTCGTCCCTGGCCGGAGCAGCTTTCTTT
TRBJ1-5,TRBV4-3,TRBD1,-,CASSHQTGGEPQHF,TGCGCCAGCAGCCATCAGACAGGGGGTGAGCCCCAGCATTTT
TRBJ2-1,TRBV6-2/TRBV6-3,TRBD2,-,CASSYYGPSGGTGEQFF,TGTGCCAGCAGTTACTACGGCCCTAGCGGGGGAACCGGGGAGCAGTTCTTC
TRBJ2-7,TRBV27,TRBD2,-,CASSPSAGGYEQYF,TGTGCCAGCAGTCCATCAGCGGGGGGCTACGAGCAGTACTTC
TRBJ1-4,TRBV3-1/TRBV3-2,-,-,CASSQGGEKLFF,TGTGCCAGCAGCCAAGGGGGCGAGAAACTGTTTTTT
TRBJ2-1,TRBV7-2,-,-,CASSLGTAYNEQFF,TGTGCCAGCAGCTTAGGGACAGCTTACAATGAGCAGTTCTTC
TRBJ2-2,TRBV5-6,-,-,CASSFQGPGELFF,TGTGCCAGCAGCTTTCAGGGGCCCGGGGAGCTGTTTTTT
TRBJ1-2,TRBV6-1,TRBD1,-,CASSERGTGLSGYTF,TGTGCCAGCAGTGAACGGGGGACAGGGTTGAGTGGCTACACCTTC
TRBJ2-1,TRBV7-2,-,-,CASRPDTSSYNEQFF,TGTGCCAGCAGGCCCGACACGAGCTCCTACAATGAGCAGTTCTTC
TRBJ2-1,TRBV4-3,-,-,CASSQTTHNEQFF,TGCGCCAGCAGCCAAACTACTCACAATGAGCAGTTCTTC
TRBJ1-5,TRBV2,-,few,CASKNTGMGPQHF,TGTGCCAGCAAGAATACGGGGATGGGGCCCCAGCATTTT
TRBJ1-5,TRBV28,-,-,CAGHTGSSNQPQHF,TGTGCCGGACATACGGGTTCTAGCAATCAGCCCCAGCATTTT
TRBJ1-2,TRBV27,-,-,CASRTVDSFYGYTF,TGTGCCAGCAGGACTGTTGACAGCTTCTATGGCTACACCTTC
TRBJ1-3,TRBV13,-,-,CASSFQGRGPGNTIYF,TGTGCCAGCAGCTTCCAGGGAAGGGGCCCTGGAAACACCATATATTTT
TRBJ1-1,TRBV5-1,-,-,CASGGDVPGNAEAFF,TGCGCCAGCGGGGGGGACGTTCCAGGGAATGCTGAAGCTTTCTTT
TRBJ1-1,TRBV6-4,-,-,CASGPGRSMNTEAFF,TGTGCCAGCGGGCCGGGGAGGTCCATGAACACTGAAGCTTTCTTT
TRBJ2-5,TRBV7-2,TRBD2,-,CASSPPSGGAAETQYF,TGTGCCAGCAGCCCCCCTAGCGGGGGGGCCGCAGAGACCCAGTACTTC
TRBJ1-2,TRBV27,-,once,CASREQGRINYGYTF,TGTGCCAGCAGGGAACAGGGCCGGATTAACTATGGCTACACCTTC
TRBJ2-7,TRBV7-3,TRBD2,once,CASSFSGGSSYEQYF,TGTGCCAGCAGCTTTAGCGGGGGGAGCTCCTACGAGCAGTACTTC
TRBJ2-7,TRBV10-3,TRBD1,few,CAISGTGTPYEQYF,TGTGCCATCAGTGGGACAGGAACCCCTTACGAGCAGTACTTC
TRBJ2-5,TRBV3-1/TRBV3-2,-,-,CASRPGARGAKETQYF,TGTGCCAGCAGGCCGGGGGCCAGGGGGGCCAAAGAGACCCAGTACTTC
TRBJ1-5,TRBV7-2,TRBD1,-,CASSQDRRGQPQHF,TGTGCCAGCAGCCAGGACAGGAGAGGTCAGCCCCAGCATTTT
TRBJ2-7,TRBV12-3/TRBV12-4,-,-,CASSAGTEQYF,TGTGCCAGCAGTGCAGGGACAGAGCAGTACTTC
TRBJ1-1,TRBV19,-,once,CASKKAGRGVITEAFF,TGTGCCAGTAAGAAGGCAGGGAGGGGGGTGATCACTGAAGCTTTCTTT
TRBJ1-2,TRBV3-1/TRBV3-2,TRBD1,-,CASSQDWGTGESYTF,TGTGCCAGCAGCCAAGATTGGGGGACAGGGGAAAGCTACACCTTC
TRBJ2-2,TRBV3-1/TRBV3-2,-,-,CASSSPRQDTGELFF,TGTGCCAGCAGCTCCCCCCGGCAGGATACGGGGGAGCTGTTTTTT
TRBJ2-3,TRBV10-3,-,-,CAISDRTGTDTQYF,TGTGCCATCAGTGATAGAACAGGGACAGATACGCAGTATTTT